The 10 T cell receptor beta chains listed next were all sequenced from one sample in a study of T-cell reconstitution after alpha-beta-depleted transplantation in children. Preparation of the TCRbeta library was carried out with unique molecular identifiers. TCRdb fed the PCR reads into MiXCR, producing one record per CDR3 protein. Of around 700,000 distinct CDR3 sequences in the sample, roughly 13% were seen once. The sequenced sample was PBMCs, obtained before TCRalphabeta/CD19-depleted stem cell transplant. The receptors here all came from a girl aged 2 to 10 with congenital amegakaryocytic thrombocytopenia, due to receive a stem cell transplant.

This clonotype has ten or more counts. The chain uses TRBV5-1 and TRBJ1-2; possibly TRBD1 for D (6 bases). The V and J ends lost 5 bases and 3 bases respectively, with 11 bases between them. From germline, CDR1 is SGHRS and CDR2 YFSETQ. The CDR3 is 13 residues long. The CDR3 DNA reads TGCGCCAGCAGAGGGGGAACGGACTATGGCTACACCTTC. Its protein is CASRGGTDYGYTF.

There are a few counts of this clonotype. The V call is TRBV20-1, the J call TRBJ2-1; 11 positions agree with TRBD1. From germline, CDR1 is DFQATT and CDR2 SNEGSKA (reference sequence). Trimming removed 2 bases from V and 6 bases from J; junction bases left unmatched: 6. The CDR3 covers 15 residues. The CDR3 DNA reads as TGCAGTGCTAGATACCGGGACAGGGGGAGCAATGAGCAGTTCTTC. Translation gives CSARYRDRGSNEQFF.

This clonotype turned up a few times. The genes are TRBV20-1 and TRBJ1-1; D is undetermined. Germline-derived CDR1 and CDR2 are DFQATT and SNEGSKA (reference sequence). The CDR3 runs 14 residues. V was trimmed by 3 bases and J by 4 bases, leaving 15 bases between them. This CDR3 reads CSASYMVRGTEAFF. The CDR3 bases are TGCAGTGCTAGTTATATGGTTCGGGGCACTGAAGCTTTCTTT.

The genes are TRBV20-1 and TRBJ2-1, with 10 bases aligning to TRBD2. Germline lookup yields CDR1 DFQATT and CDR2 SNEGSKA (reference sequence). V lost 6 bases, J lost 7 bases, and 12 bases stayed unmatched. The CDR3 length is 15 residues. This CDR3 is CSAPPGSGRTNEQFF. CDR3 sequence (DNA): TGCAGTGCCCCACCGGGTAGCGGGAGGACTAATGAGCAGTTCTTC.

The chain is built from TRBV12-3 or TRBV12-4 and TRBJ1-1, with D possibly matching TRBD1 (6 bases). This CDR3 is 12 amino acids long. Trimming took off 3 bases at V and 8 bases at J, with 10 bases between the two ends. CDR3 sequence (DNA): TGTGCCAGCAGTTTGGGGACATTGGAAGCTTTCTTT. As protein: CASSLGTLEAFF.

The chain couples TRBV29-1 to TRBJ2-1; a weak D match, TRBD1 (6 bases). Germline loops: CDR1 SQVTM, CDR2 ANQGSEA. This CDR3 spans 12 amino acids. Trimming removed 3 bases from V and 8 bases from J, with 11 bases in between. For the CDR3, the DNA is TGCAGCGTTGAGGGACATCAATATGAGCAGTTCTTC. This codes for CSVEGHQYEQFF.

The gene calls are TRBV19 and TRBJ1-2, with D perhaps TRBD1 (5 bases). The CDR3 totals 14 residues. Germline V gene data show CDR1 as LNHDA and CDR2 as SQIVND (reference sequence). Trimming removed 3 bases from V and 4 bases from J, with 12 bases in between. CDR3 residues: CASSMEPGPYGYTF. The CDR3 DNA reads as TGTGCCAGTAGTATGGAACCAGGGCCCTATGGCTACACCTTC.

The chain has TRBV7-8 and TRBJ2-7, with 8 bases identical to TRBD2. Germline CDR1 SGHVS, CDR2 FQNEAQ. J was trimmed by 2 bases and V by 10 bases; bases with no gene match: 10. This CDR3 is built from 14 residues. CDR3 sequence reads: CATRPAGGAYEQYF. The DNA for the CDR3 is TGTGCCACCCGGCCGGCGGGAGGCGCCTACGAGCAGTACTTC. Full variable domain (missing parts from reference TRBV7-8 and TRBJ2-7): GAGVSQSPRYKVAKRGQDVALRCDPISGHVSLFWYQQALGQGPEFLTYFQNEAQLDKSGLPSDRFFAERPEGSVSTLKIQRTQQEDSAVYLCATRPAGGAYEQYFGPGTRLTVT.

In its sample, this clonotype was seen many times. The chain's CDR3 is CASSLVGLGGGEQFF. The CDR3 region has the DNA TGTGCCAGCAGCTTAGTCGGGTTGGGCGGTGGGGAGCAGTTCTTC. The rearrangement links TRBV7-8 to TRBJ2-1, with unresolved D. Between the trimmed V and J ends, which lost 1 base and 10 bases, there was a span of 17 bases. The CDR3 has 15 residues. CDR1 SGHVS and CDR2 FQNEAQ come from the germline V gene.

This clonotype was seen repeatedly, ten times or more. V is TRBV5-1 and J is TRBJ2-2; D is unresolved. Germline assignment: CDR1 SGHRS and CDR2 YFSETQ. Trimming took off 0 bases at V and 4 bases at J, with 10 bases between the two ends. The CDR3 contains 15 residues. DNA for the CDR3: TGCGCCAGCAGCTTGGGTTCCACCACCACCGGGGAGCTGTTTTTT. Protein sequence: CASSLGSTTTGELFF.